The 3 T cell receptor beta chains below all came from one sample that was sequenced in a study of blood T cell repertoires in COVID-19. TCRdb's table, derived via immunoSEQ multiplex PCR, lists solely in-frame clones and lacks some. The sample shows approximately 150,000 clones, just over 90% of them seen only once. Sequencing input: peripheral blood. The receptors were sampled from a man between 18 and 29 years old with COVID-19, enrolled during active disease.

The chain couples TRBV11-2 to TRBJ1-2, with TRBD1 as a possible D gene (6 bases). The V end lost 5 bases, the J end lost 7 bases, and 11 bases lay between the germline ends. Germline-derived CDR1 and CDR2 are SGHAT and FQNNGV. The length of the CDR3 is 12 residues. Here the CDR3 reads CASSMAGAGYTF. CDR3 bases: TGTGCCAGCAGCATGGCGGGGGCTGGCTACACCTTC.

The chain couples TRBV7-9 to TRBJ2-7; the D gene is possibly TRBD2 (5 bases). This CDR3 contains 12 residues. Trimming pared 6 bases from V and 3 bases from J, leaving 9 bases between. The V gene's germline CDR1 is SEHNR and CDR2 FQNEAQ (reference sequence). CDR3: CASRGEGYEQYF. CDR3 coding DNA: TGTGCCAGCAGGGGAGAGGGCTACGAGCAGTACTTC.

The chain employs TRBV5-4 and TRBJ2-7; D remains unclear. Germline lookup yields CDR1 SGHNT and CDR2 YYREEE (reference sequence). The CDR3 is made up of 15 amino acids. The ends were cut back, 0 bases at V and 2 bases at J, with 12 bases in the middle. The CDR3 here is CASSLAGGSPYEQYF. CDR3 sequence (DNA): TGTGCCAGCAGCTTGGCCGGTGGTAGCCCCTACGAGCAGTACTTC.